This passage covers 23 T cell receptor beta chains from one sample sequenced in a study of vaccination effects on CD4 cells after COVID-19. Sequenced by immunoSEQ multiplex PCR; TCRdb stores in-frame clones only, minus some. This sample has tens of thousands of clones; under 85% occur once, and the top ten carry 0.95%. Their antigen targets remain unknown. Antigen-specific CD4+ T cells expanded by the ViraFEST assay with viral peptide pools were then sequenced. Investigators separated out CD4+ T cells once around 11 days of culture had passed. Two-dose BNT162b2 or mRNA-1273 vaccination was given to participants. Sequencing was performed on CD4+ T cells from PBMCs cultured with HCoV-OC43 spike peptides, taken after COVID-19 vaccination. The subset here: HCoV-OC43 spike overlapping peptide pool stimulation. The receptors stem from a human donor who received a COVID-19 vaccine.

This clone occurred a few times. In DNA, the CDR3 is TGCGCCAGCAGCTTGGTGGGGGACGCTGAAGCTTTCTTT. Translating gives CASSLVGDAEAFF. The rearrangement uses TRBV5-1 and TRBJ1-1, with D tentatively TRBD1 (5 bases). CDR1 is SGHRS and CDR2 is YFSETQ in the germline V gene. Between the trimmed V and J ends, which lost 0 bases and 6 bases, there was a span of 9 bases. The CDR3 runs to 13 residues.

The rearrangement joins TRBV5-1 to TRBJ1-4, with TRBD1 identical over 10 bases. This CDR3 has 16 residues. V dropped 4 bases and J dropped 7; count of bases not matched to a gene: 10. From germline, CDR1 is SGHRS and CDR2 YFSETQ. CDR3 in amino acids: CASSMGQGLKGEKLFF. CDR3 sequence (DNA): TGCGCCAGCAGCATGGGACAGGGGTTAAAGGGTGAAAAACTGTTTTTT.

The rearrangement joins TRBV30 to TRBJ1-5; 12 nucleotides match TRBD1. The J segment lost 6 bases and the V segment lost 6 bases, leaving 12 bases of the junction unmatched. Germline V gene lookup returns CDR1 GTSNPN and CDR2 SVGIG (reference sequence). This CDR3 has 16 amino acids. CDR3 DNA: TGTGCCTGTGGTCCACGGGGACAGGGGGCCGGTCAGCCCCAGCATTTT. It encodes CACGPRGQGAGQPQHF. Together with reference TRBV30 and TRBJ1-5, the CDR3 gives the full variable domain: SQTIHQWPATLVQPVGSPLSLECTVEGTSNPNLYWYRQAAGRGLQLLFYSVGIGQISSEVPQNLSASRPQDRQFILSSKKLLLSDSGFYLCACGPRGQGAGQPQHFGDGTRLSIL.

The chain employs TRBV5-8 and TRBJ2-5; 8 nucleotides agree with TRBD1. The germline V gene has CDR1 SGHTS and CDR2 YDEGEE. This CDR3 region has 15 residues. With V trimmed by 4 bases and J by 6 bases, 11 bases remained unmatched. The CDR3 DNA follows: TGTGCCAGCAGCCTTGGACAGGGTCGCGGAAAGACCCAGTACTTC. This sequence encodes CASSLGQGRGKTQYF.

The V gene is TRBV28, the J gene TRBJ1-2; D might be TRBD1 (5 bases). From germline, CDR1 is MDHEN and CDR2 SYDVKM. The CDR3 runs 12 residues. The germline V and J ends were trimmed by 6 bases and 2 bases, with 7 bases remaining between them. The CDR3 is CASRGGNYGYTF. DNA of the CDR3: TGTGCCAGCAGGGGGGGAAACTATGGCTACACCTTC.

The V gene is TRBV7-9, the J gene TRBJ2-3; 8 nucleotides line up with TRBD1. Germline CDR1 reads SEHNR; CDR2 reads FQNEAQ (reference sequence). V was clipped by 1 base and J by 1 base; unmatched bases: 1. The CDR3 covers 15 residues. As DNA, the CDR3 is TGTGCCAGCAGCTTAGTGACAGGGGGCACAGATACGCAGTATTTT. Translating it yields CASSLVTGGTDTQYF.

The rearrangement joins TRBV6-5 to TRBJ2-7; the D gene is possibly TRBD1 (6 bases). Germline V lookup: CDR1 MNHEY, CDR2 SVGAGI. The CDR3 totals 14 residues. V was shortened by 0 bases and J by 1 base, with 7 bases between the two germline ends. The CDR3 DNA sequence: TGTGCCAGCAGTTACTCCGGGACATCCTACGAGCAGTACGTC. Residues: CASSYSGTSYEQYV.

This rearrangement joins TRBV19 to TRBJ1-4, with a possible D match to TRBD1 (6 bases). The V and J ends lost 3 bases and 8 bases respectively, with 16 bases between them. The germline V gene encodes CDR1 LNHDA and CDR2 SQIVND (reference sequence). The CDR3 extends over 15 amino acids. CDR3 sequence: CASSMVQGRNEKLFF. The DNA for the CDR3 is TGTGCCAGTAGTATGGTGCAGGGGCGGAACGAAAAACTGTTTTTT. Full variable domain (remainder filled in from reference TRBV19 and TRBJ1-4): DGGITQSPKYLFRKEGQNVTLSCEQNLNHDAMYWYRQDPGQGLRLIYYSQIVNDFQKGDIAEGYSVSREKKESFPLTVTSAQKNPTAFYLCASSMVQGRNEKLFFGSGTQLSVL.

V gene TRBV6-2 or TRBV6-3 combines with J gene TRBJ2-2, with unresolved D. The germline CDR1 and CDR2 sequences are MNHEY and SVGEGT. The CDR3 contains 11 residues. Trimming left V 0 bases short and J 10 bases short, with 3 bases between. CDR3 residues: CASSYSVELFF. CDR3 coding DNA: TGTGCCAGCAGTTACTCCGTGGAGCTGTTTTTT.

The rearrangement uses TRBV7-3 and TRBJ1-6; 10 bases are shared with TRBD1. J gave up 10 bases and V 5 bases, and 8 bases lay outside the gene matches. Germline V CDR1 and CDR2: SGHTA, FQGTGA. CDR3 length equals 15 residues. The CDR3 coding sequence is TGTGCCAGCAGCCTAGGAGGACAGGGGGTATCACCCCTCCACTTT. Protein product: CASSLGGQGVSPLHF.

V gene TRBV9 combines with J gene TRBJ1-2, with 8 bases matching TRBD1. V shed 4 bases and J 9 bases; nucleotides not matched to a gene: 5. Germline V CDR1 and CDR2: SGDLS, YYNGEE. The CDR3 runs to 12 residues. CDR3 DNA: TGTGCCAGCAGCACCAGACAGGGGAGCTACACCTTC. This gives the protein CASSTRQGSYTF.

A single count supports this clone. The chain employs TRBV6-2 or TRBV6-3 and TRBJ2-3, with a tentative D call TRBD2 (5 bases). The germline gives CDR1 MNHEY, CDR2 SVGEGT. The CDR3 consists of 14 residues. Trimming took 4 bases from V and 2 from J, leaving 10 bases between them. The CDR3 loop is CASSSGDLTDTQYF. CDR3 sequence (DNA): TGTGCCAGCAGTTCCGGGGATCTCACAGATACGCAGTATTTT.

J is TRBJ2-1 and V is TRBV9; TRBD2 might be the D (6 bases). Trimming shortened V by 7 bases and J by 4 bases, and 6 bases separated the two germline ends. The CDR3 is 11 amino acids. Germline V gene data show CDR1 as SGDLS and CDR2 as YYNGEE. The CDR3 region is CASGGYNEQFF. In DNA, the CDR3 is TGTGCCAGCGGGGGGTACAATGAGCAGTTCTTC.

In DNA, the CDR3 is TGTGCCACCAGTGCCTCAGACTGTTCCTACGAGCAGTACGTC. This sequence encodes CATSASDCSYEQYV. The genes are TRBV24-1 and TRBJ2-7; D is ambiguous. Germline-derived CDR1 and CDR2 are KGHDR and SFDVKD. The CDR3 sequence is 14 residues long. V lost 5 bases and J lost 1, with 11 bases in between.

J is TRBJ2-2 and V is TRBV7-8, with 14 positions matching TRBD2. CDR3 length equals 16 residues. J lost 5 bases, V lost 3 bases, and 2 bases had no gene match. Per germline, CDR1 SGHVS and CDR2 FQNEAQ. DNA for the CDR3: TGTGCCAGCAGCTTGGGACTAGCGGGAGTAACCGGGGAGCTGTTTTTT. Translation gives CASSLGLAGVTGELFF.

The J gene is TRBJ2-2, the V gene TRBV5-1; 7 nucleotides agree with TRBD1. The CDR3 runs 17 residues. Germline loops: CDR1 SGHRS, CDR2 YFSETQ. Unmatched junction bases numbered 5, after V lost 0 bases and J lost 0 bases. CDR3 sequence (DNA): TGCGCCAGCAGCTTGGGGGACAGCGGAGCGAACACCGGGGAGCTGTTTTTT. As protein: CASSLGDSGANTGELFF.

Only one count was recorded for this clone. The CDR3 sequence is CASSPQGRGAPGANVLTF. CDR3 nucleotide sequence: TGTGCCAGCTCACCTCAAGGGAGGGGTGCCCCTGGGGCCAACGTCCTGACTTTC. This chain uses TRBV18 with TRBJ2-6; 7 nucleotides line up with TRBD2. Per germline, CDR1 KGHSH and CDR2 LQKENI. The CDR3 spans 18 residues. V lost 3 bases and J lost 2; bases outside the gene matches: 10.

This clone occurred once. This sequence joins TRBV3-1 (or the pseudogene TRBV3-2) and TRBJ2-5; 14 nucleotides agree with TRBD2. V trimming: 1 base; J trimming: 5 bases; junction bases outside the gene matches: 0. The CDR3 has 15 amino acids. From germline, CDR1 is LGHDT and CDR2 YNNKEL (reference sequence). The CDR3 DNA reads TGTGCCAGCAGCCAAGGGACTAGCGGGGGGGAGACCCAGTACTTC. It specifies CASSQGTSGGETQYF.

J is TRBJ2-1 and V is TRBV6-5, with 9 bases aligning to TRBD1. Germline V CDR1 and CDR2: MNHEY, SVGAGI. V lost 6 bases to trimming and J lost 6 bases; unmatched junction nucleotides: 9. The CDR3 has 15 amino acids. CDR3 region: CASRLGQGRPNEQFF. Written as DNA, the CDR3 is TGTGCCAGCAGGTTGGGACAGGGAAGACCCAATGAGCAGTTCTTC.

The CDR3 DNA follows: TGTGCCAGCAGGGCGGCGCAGGGGGACGAGCAGTACGTC. Protein: CASRAAQGDEQYV. V and J are TRBV2 and TRBJ2-7; 7 bases are shared with TRBD1. CDR1 and CDR2 (germline): SNHLY, FYNNEI. The V segment lost 6 bases and the J segment 5 bases; nucleotides outside the gene matches: 7. The CDR3 length is 13 residues.

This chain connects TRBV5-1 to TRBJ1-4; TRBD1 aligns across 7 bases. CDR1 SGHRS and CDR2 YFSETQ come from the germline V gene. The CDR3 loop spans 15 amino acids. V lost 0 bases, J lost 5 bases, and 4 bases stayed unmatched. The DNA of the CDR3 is TGCGCCAGCAGCTTGGGGGGACAGAGGAATGAAAAACTGTTTTTT. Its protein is CASSLGGQRNEKLFF.

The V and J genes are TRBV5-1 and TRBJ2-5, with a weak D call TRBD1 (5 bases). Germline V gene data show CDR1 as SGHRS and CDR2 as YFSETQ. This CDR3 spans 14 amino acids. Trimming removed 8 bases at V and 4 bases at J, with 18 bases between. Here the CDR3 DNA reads TGCGCCAGTCGTAGGCAGGGCCAGGGAGAGACCCAGTACTTC. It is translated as CASRRQGQGETQYF.

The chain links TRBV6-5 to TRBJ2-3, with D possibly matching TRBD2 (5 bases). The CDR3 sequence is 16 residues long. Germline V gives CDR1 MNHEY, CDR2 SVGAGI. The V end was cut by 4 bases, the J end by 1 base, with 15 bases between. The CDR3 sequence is CASSSPRERGTDTQYF. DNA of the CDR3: TGTGCCAGCAGTTCCCCCCGGGAACGCGGCACAGATACGCAGTATTTT.